One sample yielded the 21 T cell receptor beta chains listed below, sequenced in a study of T cell changes during pregnancy in multiple sclerosis. The repertoire was sequenced with immunoSEQ multiplex PCR; TCRdb's copy has only in-frame clones and lacks some. The sample consists of approximately 130,000 clones, around 97% of them appearing once. The material sequenced was peripheral blood, taken after pregnancy. All receptors come from a female donor with multiple sclerosis, enrolled in a pregnancy study.

The chain has TRBV7-6 and TRBJ1-3; tentatively, D is TRBD1 (5 bases). Between the trimmed V and J ends, which lost 3 bases and 3 bases, there was a span of 15 bases. The CDR3 length is 16 residues. In germline, CDR1 is SGHVS, CDR2 FNYEAQ. The chain's CDR3 is CASSFGGGEFGNTIYF. In nucleotides, the CDR3 is TGTGCCAGCAGCTTTGGGGGAGGGGAGTTTGGAAACACCATATATTTT.

This rearrangement joins TRBV27 to TRBJ2-3; D is perhaps TRBD2 (6 bases). CDR1 and CDR2 from the germline V gene are MNHEY and SMNVEV (reference sequence). The CDR3 has 15 amino acids. The V end lost 3 bases, the J end lost 1 base, and 11 bases lay between the germline ends. CDR3 coding DNA: TGTGCCAGCAGTTTCGGGCGGGGCCGCACAGATACGCAGTATTTT. Its protein is CASSFGRGRTDTQYF.

This chain links TRBV28 with TRBJ2-2; 13 positions agree with TRBD2. V lost 6 bases and J lost 5; bases outside the gene matches: 6. The CDR3 has 16 residues. Per the germline V gene, CDR1 is MDHEN and CDR2 is SYDVKM. The CDR3 here is CASRRGLAGLTGELFF. The CDR3 coding sequence is TGTGCCAGCAGGAGGGGACTAGCGGGGCTTACCGGGGAGCTGTTTTTT.

The V call is TRBV7-2, the J call TRBJ2-1; a weak D match, TRBD2 (6 bases). Germline V gene data show CDR1 as SGHTA and CDR2 as FQGNSA. With 5 bases removed from V and 5 bases from J, the gap between germline ends came to 10 bases. This CDR3 contains 13 residues. The CDR3 here is CASSVREHNEQFF. The CDR3 coding sequence is TGTGCCAGCAGCGTACGGGAGCACAATGAGCAGTTCTTC.

The chain is built from TRBV2 and TRBJ2-5, with 7 bases that match TRBD1. This CDR3 has 15 residues. Germline V gene sequence: CDR1 SNHLY, CDR2 FYNNEI. Trimming took 5 bases from V and 5 from J; bases not matched to a gene: 11. The CDR3 DNA sequence: TGTGCCAGCAGTTTAGCTTCGACAGGGCAGGAGACCCAGTACTTC. Translation: CASSLASTGQETQYF.

In this sample, this clone turned up once. The V gene is TRBV28, the J gene TRBJ2-6; maybe TRBD1 (6 bases). Between the trimmed V and J ends, which lost 2 bases and 0 bases, there was a span of 11 bases. Germline V lookup: CDR1 MDHEN, CDR2 SYDVKM. The CDR3 sequence is 17 residues long. DNA for the CDR3: TGTGCCAGCAGTTTACCAGGACAGCACTCTGGGGCCAACGTCCTGACTTTC. Protein sequence: CASSLPGQHSGANVLTF.

The rearrangement uses TRBV6-6 and TRBJ2-7, with 9 bases lining up with TRBD1. Germline values: CDR1 MNHNY, CDR2 SVGAGI (reference sequence). Germline trimming cut 10 bases from V and 3 bases from J; bases unmatched to any gene: 10. This CDR3 has 14 residues. This chain's CDR3 is CATSRGQGHYEQYF. CDR3 nucleotides: TGTGCCACCTCTCGGGGACAGGGCCACTACGAGCAGTACTTC.

The chain employs TRBV6-1 and TRBJ2-3; 12 positions match TRBD2. With 2 bases clipped from V and 6 bases from J, the junction kept 6 bases outside the gene matches. The CDR3 consists of 16 residues. Germline CDR1 MNHNS, CDR2 SASEGT. The CDR3 nucleotides are TGTGCCAGCAGTGAATGGCTCCTAGCGGGAGGGGATACGCAGTATTTT. This encodes CASSEWLLAGGDTQYF.

The rearrangement uses TRBV6-4 and TRBJ1-4; possible D gene TRBD1, 6 bases. Germline-derived CDR1 and CDR2 are MRHNA and SNTAGT. The V end was cut by 2 bases, the J end by 0 bases, with 16 bases between. This CDR3 comprises 18 residues. The CDR3: CASSDLHRAPSTNEKLFF. For the CDR3, the DNA is TGTGCCAGCAGTGACCTTCACAGGGCACCGTCAACTAATGAAAAACTGTTTTTT.

V is TRBV6-5 and J is TRBJ2-7, with D perhaps TRBD2 (6 bases). The germline gives CDR1 MNHEY, CDR2 SVGAGI. This CDR3 contains 15 residues. The V gene lost 6 bases and the J gene lost 3 bases, with 18 bases spanning the gap. The CDR3 is CASSFRGGIIYEQYF. In DNA form, the CDR3 reads TGTGCCAGCAGCTTTCGCGGCGGGATAATCTACGAGCAGTACTTC.

The chain employs TRBV11-1 and TRBJ2-3; D is undetermined. The CDR3 is made up of 17 amino acids. The V and J ends lost 0 bases and 2 bases respectively, with 15 bases between them. The germline CDR1 and CDR2 sequences are SGHAT and FQDESV (reference sequence). This chain's CDR3 is CASSLAMGRRLTDTQYF. The CDR3 DNA is TGTGCCAGCAGCTTAGCGATGGGCAGGCGCCTCACAGATACGCAGTATTTT.

The chain uses TRBV4-1 and TRBJ2-1, with 10 bases lining up with TRBD1. The CDR3 length is 17 residues. J gave up 2 bases and V 1 base, and 5 bases lay outside the gene matches. CDR1 and CDR2 (germline): MGHRA, YSYEKL. In DNA, the CDR3 is TGCGCCAGCAGCCAAGGGACAGGGGGGTTGCCCTACAATGAGCAGTTCTTC. Translating gives CASSQGTGGLPYNEQFF.

The chain links TRBV28 to TRBJ2-3; TRBD2 might be the D (5 bases). The CDR3 contains 15 residues. Germline V CDR1 and CDR2: MDHEN, SYDVKM. Trimming left V 2 bases short and J 0 bases short, with 9 bases between. The CDR3 DNA is TGTGCCAGCAGTTTAGGGGAGACTAGCACAGATACGCAGTATTTT. This sequence encodes CASSLGETSTDTQYF.

This clone has a single count. The rearrangement uses TRBV7-9 and TRBJ2-1, with TRBD2 matching over 12 bases. The CDR3 length is 18 residues. The ends lost 3 bases at V and 5 bases at J; junction bases unmatched: 11. Germline values: CDR1 SEHNR, CDR2 FQNEAQ (reference sequence). DNA for the CDR3: TGTGCCAGCAGCTTGGTCGCTAGCGGGAGGGCCTCGGACAATGAGCAGTTCTTC. Its protein is CASSLVASGRASDNEQFF.

The chain has TRBV4-2 and TRBJ2-7; D is perhaps TRBD1 (6 bases). This CDR3 comprises 16 residues. Trimming shortened V by 0 bases and J by 3 bases, and 15 bases separated the two germline ends. The germline gives CDR1 LGHNA, CDR2 YNFKEQ. CDR3: CASSQDLRGNHYEQYF. In nucleotides, the CDR3 is TGTGCCAGCAGCCAAGATCTAAGGGGGAATCACTACGAGCAGTACTTC.

The rearrangement links TRBV6-6 to TRBJ1-2; a possible D gene is TRBD1 (5 bases). Trimming took off 6 bases at V and 4 bases at J, with 15 bases between the two ends. Germline V gene lookup returns CDR1 MNHNY and CDR2 SVGAGI (reference sequence). The CDR3 is made up of 14 amino acids. As DNA, the CDR3 is TGTGCCAGCAGCTCGGGACTTACGATCTATGGCTACACCTTC. This translates into CASSSGLTIYGYTF.

The CDR3 coding sequence is TGTGCCAGCAGCTTAGGGGGGGGCAAAAACATTCAGTACTTC. This gives the protein CASSLGGGKNIQYF. This chain links TRBV5-4 with TRBJ2-4; D might be TRBD2 (7 bases). Germline V gene data show CDR1 as SGHNT and CDR2 as YYREEE (reference sequence). Trimming removed 2 bases from V and 3 bases from J, with 9 bases in between. This CDR3 has 14 residues.

The CDR3 sequence is CASSYGTSTNIQYF. Written as DNA, the CDR3 is TGCGCCAGCAGCTACGGGACTAGCACTAACATTCAGTACTTC. The V gene is TRBV5-1, the J gene TRBJ2-4, with 9 bases aligning to TRBD2. This CDR3 is built from 14 residues. J lost 7 bases, V lost 3 bases, and 5 bases had no gene match. Germline V gene sequence: CDR1 SGHRS, CDR2 YFSETQ.

The chain recombines TRBV6-5 with TRBJ2-5, with D perhaps TRBD1 (6 bases). The DNA end lines up better with TRBJ2-7; the J call may be wrong. Per the germline V gene, CDR1 is MNHEY and CDR2 is SVGAGI. The CDR3 loop spans 14 amino acids. CDR3 in DNA: TGTGCCAGCAGTTCTTCCGGGACATTCTACGAGCAGTACTTC. Translation: CASSSSGTFYEQYF.

The chain employs TRBV19 and TRBJ2-5; D perhaps matches TRBD1 (6 bases). Germline loops: CDR1 LNHDA, CDR2 SQIVND (reference sequence). The CDR3 loop spans 14 amino acids. V was cut by 3 bases and J by 1 base, with 9 bases left in between. This CDR3 reads CASSIGTLQETQYF. As DNA, the CDR3 is TGTGCCAGTAGTATCGGGACACTCCAAGAGACCCAGTACTTC.

The chain employs TRBV11-2 and TRBJ2-7; TRBD1 is a possible D gene (6 bases). This CDR3 has 15 residues. Looked up from germline, CDR1 is SGHAT and CDR2 is FQNNGV. V was cut by 1 base and J by 5 bases, with 15 bases left in between. The CDR3 DNA reads as TGTGCCAGCAGCTTAGGCTGGGCAGGGGTGAACGAGCAGTACTTC. This translates into CASSLGWAGVNEQYF.